These T cell receptor beta chains were read from a single sample in a study of blood T cells in healthy people across ages. MiXCR, applied by TCRdb to the 5' RACE reads, yields one record per CDR3 protein. The sample includes just under 900,000 distinct CDR3 sequences, less than 35% seen only once; the top ten take about 18%. The sample comprised blood. These receptors were taken from a woman aged 80 or over in good health. CDR3s include the opening cysteine and the closing phenylalanine or tryptophan. A D gene is named only where the DNA matches it firmly. Size values are once, few and many counts, or a class for expanded clones, and some rows have none.

many	TRBJ2-1	TRBV25-1	TRBD1	TGTGCCAGCTCCCGCCCGACAGGGGGCTCGAATGAGCAGTTCTTC	CASSRPTGGSNEQFF
many	TRBJ2-5	TRBV7-2	NA	TGTGCCAGCAGCTCCCTGGGGACCCGGGCTCAAGAGACCCAGTACTTC	CASSSLGTRAQETQYF
NA	TRBJ2-3	TRBV29-1	NA	TGCAGCGTTGCCCATGCAGTCACAGATACGCAGTATTTT	CSVAHAVTDTQYF
NA	TRBJ1-5	TRBV20-1	NA	TGCAGTGCTAGACTGACGTTGAATCAGCCCCAGCATTTT	CSARLTLNQPQHF
many	TRBJ2-4	TRBV7-2	TRBD1	TGTGCCAGCAGCTTAGGAACAGGGGCGAACATTCAGTACTTC	CASSLGTGANIQYF
few	TRBJ1-1	TRBV5-6	TRBD1	TGTGCCAGCAGCCTAGCTTTATGGACAGGGAGAAACACTGAAGCTTTCTTT	CASSLALWTGRNTEAFF
many	TRBJ2-5	TRBV27	NA	TGTGCCAGCAGTTTCTTCCCGAGTGGTTTGGAGACCCAGTACTTC	CASSFFPSGLETQYF
NA	TRBJ2-1	TRBV6-4	TRBD2	TGTGCCAGCAGTGACCGAAGGCGGGGGGGTCTGGATGAGCAGTTCTTC	CASSDRRRGGLDEQFF
many	TRBJ1-1	TRBV15	TRBD1	TGTGCCACCAGCAGAGACCGGGACAGTGGGACTGAAGCTTTCTTT	CATSRDRDSGTEAFF
many	TRBJ2-7	TRBV6-7	TRBD2	TGTGCCAGCAGTTACCGGGACTACCCTCTCTCGGACGAGCAGTACTTC	CASSYRDYPLSDEQYF
many	TRBJ1-2	TRBV6-2/TRBV6-3	NA	TGTGCCAGCACCGGGACACCCTATGGCTACACCTTC	CASTGTPYGYTF
many	TRBJ2-5	TRBV5-1	NA	TGCGCCAGCAGCTTTTGGGTCCGGGAGACCCAGTACTTC	CASSFWVRETQYF
NA	TRBJ1-1	TRBV10-3	NA	TGTGCCATCAGTAAGGATACTGAAGCTTTCTTT	CAISKDTEAFF
many	TRBJ2-1	TRBV5-1	TRBD2	TGCGCCAGCAGCTACCCGACTAGCGGTGGCTCCTACAATGAGCAGTTCTTC	CASSYPTSGGSYNEQFF
many	TRBJ1-2	TRBV12-3/TRBV12-4	NA	TGTGCCAGCAGTTCTAGTTGGGGACGCGCGAAGGGCTACACCTTC	CASSSSWGRAKGYTF
NA	TRBJ2-2	TRBV18	NA	TGTGCCAGCTCACGCGGTAAAGGTGGCGCGGATACCGGGGAGCTGTTTTTT	CASSRGKGGADTGELFF
many	TRBJ1-4	TRBV6-6	NA	TGTGCCAGCAGTTACAGGGAATATAATGAAAAACTGTTTTTT	CASSYREYNEKLFF